The 4 T cell receptor beta chains below come from one sample, sequenced in a study of T cell responses to AZD1222 COVID-19 vaccine. Libraries were prepared by immunoSEQ multiplex PCR; TCRdb keeps only in-frame clonotypes and omits some of them. The data show about 180,000 clones, 85% to 90% seen once. The sequencing used peripheral blood, collected 28 days after the second AZD1222 dose. The receptors originated from an adult who received the AZD1222 COVID-19 vaccine.

The chain links TRBV28 to TRBJ1-1, with D possibly TRBD1 on 6 matching bases. V was trimmed by 10 bases and J by 1 base, leaving 13 bases between them. Germline lookup yields CDR1 MDHEN and CDR2 SYDVKM. CDR3 size: 13 residues. CDR3 coding DNA: TGTGCCACCGTTGGGGGGCCGAACACTGAAGCTTTCTTT. It is translated as CATVGGPNTEAFF. The full variable domain, completed using reference TRBV28 and TRBJ1-1, is DVKVTQSSRYLVKRTGEKVFLECVQDMDHENMFWYRQDPGLGLRLIYFSYDVKMKEKGDIPEGYSVSREKKERFSLILESASTNQTSMYLCATVGGPNTEAFFGQGTRLTVV.

The chain recombines TRBV15 with TRBJ2-7; D unresolved. The CDR3 is 15 residues long. Trimming cost V 4 bases and J 0 bases, with 13 bases left between them. Germline V lookup: CDR1 LNHNV, CDR2 YYDKDF (reference sequence). The CDR3 DNA reads as TGTGCCACCAGCATGACCCAGGTTTTCTCCTACGAGCAGTACTTC. Its translation is CATSMTQVFSYEQYF.

V is TRBV2 and J is TRBJ1-1; TRBD1 aligns across 9 bases. With V trimmed by 6 bases and J by 11 bases, 4 bases remained unmatched. CDR1 is SNHLY and CDR2 is FYNNEI in the germline V gene. This CDR3 is built from 11 residues. CDR3 protein: CASRGTGHAFF. DNA of the CDR3: TGTGCCAGCAGGGGGACAGGGCATGCTTTCTTT.

The chain combines TRBV19 with TRBJ2-4, with D unresolved. The V end lost 1 base, the J end lost 8 bases, and 12 bases lay between the germline ends. The CDR3 is made up of 14 amino acids. Germline CDR1 LNHDA, CDR2 SQIVND (reference sequence). The CDR3 loop is CASSIGGSRDIQYF. CDR3 DNA sequence: TGTGCCAGTAGTATAGGCGGTAGCCGGGACATTCAGTACTTC.